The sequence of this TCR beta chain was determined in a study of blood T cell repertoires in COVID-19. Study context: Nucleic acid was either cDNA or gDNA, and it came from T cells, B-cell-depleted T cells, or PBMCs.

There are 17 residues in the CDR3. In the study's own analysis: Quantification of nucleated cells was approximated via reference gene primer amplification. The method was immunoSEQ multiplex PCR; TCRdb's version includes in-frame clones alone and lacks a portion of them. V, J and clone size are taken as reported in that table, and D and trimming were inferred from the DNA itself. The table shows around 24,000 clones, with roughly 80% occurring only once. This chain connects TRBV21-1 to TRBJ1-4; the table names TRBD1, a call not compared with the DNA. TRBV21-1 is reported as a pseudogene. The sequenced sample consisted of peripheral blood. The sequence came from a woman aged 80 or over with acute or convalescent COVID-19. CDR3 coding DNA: TGTGCCAGCAGCAAAGGGGGGGGACAGGTCCGGTTTGAAAAACTGTTTTTT. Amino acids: CASSKGGGQVRFEKLFF.